The clone carrying this T cell receptor (beta chain) has just a few counts. Its specificity is unknown. Using unique molecular identifiers, the investigators prepared the TCRbeta library. MiXCR was run by TCRdb on the PCR reads, yielding one entry per CDR3 protein. The sample lists hundreds of thousands of distinct CDR3 sequences, around 15% seen once, with around 30% in the top ten. The data were obtained in a study of T-cell reconstitution after alpha-beta-depleted transplantation in children. Study-wide results and caveats: Some patients' high day-60 TCRbeta diversity was attributed to recipient cells surviving conditioning.

The germline gives CDR1 SNHLY, CDR2 FYNNEI. V trimming: 7 bases; J trimming: 5 bases; junction bases outside the gene matches: 14. This CDR3 is built from 17 residues. The specimen was PBMCs, mostly from graft donor cells, collected 360 days after TCRalphabeta/CD19-depleted stem cell transplant. This rearrangement joins TRBV2 to TRBJ1-6, with TRBD1 identical over 7 bases. The receptor's source is a boy under three years old who had a stem cell transplant for Wiskott-Aldrich syndrome, so the T cells may come from the graft donor. CDR3 sequence: CASTKSRTGVDNSPLHF. The CDR3, as DNA: TGTGCCAGCACGAAGAGTAGGACAGGAGTAGATAATTCACCCCTCCACTTT.